The next 5 T cell receptor beta chains were all read from a single sample in a study of blood T cell repertoires in COVID-19. Clones were read by immunoSEQ multiplex PCR, and TCRdb kept only the in-frame ones, dropping some. The data show approximately 250,000 clones, around 80% seen once. Sequencing was done on a sample of PBMCs or T cells enriched from blood (not recorded which). These receptors were collected from a man aged 25 to 40 with acute COVID-19.

This sequence joins TRBV18 and TRBJ2-5, with D hard to call. Trimming shortened V by 2 bases and J by 5 bases, and 9 bases separated the two germline ends. The CDR3 loop spans 13 amino acids. Germline assignment: CDR1 KGHSH and CDR2 LQKENI. DNA for the CDR3: TGTGCCAGCTCACCAGGAAGGAGTGAGACCCAGTACTTC. It specifies CASSPGRSETQYF.

The V and J genes are TRBV28 and TRBJ2-4; 8 nucleotides match TRBD2. Germline loops: CDR1 MDHEN, CDR2 SYDVKM. The trim removed 10 bases at V and 9 bases at J, leaving 8 bases unmatched. This CDR3 contains 12 residues. CDR3 residues: CATLAGGGIQYF. The CDR3 bases are TGTGCCACACTGGCCGGGGGGGGCATTCAGTACTTC.

This clone was counted a single time. The J gene is TRBJ2-1, the V gene TRBV14, with TRBD2 matching 7 bases. CDR1 and CDR2 (germline): SGHDN, FVKESK. V gave up 3 bases and J gave up 5 bases; unmatched junction bases: 13. The CDR3 loop spans 17 amino acids. The chain's CDR3 is CASSQRRTGGMNNEQFF. The CDR3, as DNA: TGTGCCAGCAGCCAGAGGCGGACGGGGGGTATGAACAATGAGCAGTTCTTC. Drawing the rest from reference TRBV14 and TRBJ2-1, the complete variable domain is EAGVTQFPSHSVIEKGQTVTLRCDPISGHDNLYWYRRVMGKEIKFLLHFVKESKQDESGMPNNRFLAERTGGTYSTLKVQPAELEDSGVYFCASSQRRTGGMNNEQFFGPGTRLTVL.

The J gene is TRBJ1-5, the V gene TRBV20-1; maybe TRBD1 (6 bases). CDR1 and CDR2 from the germline V gene are DFQATT and SNEGSKA (reference sequence). The CDR3 covers 12 residues. The V end was cut by 3 bases, the J end by 7 bases, with 10 bases between. CDR3 DNA sequence: TGCAGTGCTAGTGCTACAGGGCAGCCCCAGCATTTT. Its protein is CSASATGQPQHF.

The chain uses TRBV4-1 and TRBJ2-5; D may be TRBD2 (6 bases). The V and J ends lost 8 bases and 5 bases respectively, with 12 bases between them. This CDR3 comprises 12 residues. The germline gives CDR1 MGHRA, CDR2 YSYEKL. The CDR3 nucleotides are TGCGCCAGCCAGGGACTTTCGGAGACCCAGTACTTC. Protein product: CASQGLSETQYF.